Listed below are T cell receptor beta chains from one sample, sequenced in a study of tumor-infiltrating lymphocytes in primary liver carcinoma. TCRdb re-derived calls from the multiplex PCR reads in MiXCR, one entry per CDR3 protein. Among 100,000 or so distinct CDR3 sequences, around 80% were seen once, and the ten largest hold about 20%. The sequencing sample was made of liver tumor tissue from sampling region 3. The receptors were sampled from a man aged 35-49 years with primary liver carcinoma and hepatitis B virus infection. Each CDR3 is given with its conserved first and last residue. D genes are given only for firm matches. Rows may omit the clone size; those that give it use once, few, many or a size class.

>TRBV4-1|-|TRBJ2-7|-
CDSSQTSGSSYEQYF
TGCGACAGCAGCCAAACTAGTGGTAGCTCCTACGAGCAGTACTTC
>TRBV7-9|TRBD1|TRBJ2-7|-
CDGSTGQGSNEQYF
TGTGACGGCAGCACCGGACAGGGTTCGAACGAGCAATACTTC
>TRBV4-2|TRBD2|TRBJ2-1|-
CASSQVSSGSNEQFF
TGTGCCAGCAGCCAGGTGTCTAGCGGGAGTAATGAGCAGTTCTTC
>TRBV6-1|-|TRBJ1-5|-
CAGSEGGNDQPQHF
TGTGCTGGCAGTGAAGGGGGAAATGATCAGCCCCAGCATTTT
>TRBV5-1|-|TRBJ2-6|-
CASSLESFGANVLIF
TGCGCCAGCAGCTTGGAAAGCTTTGGGGCCAACGTCCTGATTTTC
>TRBV12-3/TRBV12-4|TRBD1|TRBJ1-6|-
CGSSRTGELNSPLHF
TGTGGCAGTAGTCGGACAGGGGAGTTAAATTCACCCCTCCACTTT
>TRBV5-1|-|TRBJ2-2|-
CARSERVPNTGELLF
TGCGCCAGGAGCGAAAGGGTCCCGAACACCGGGGAGCTGCTTTTT
>TRBV7-8|-|TRBJ2-6|-
CASSSTVTRSGANILTF
TGTGCCAGCAGCTCTACGGTAACTCGCTCTGGGGCCAACATCCTGACTTTC
>TRBV4-3|-|TRBJ2-3|once
CACSQVGESEQYF
TGCGCCTGCAGCCAAGTTGGGGAGTCCGAGCAGTATTTT
>TRBV5-1|TRBD2|TRBJ2-1|-
CASSLEWVLSGSTGEQFF
TGCGCCAGTAGTTTGGAGTGGGTGCTTAGCGGGAGCACGGGTGAGCAGTTCTTC
>TRBV6-2/TRBV6-3|TRBD2|TRBJ2-6|few
CVSSTLAGGNSGANVVTF
TGTGTCAGCAGTACCCTAGCGGGAGGGAACTCTGGGGCCAACGTCGTGACTTTC
>TRBV6-1|-|TRBJ1-6|-
CASITRLGAYSPLHF
TGTGCCAGCATCACGAGACTGGGGGCCTATTCACCCCTCCACTTT
>TRBV7-6|-|TRBJ2-5|-
CTRSRSEGTQYF
TGTACCAGGAGCCGGTCTGAGGGGACCCAGTACTTC
>TRBV30|-|TRBJ2-7|-
CAGGMVAPYEQYF
TGTGCTGGAGGGATGGTTGCCCCCTACGAGCAGTACTTC
>TRBV5-4|-|TRBJ2-1|once
CASSLRGGVEQFF
TGTGCCAGCAGCCTAAGGGGGGGTGTCGAGCAGTTCTTC
>TRBV7-9|TRBD1|TRBJ2-2|-
CANGPGQAGTGELFF
TGTGCCAACGGACCGGGACAGGCGGGGACCGGGGAGCTGTTTTTT
>TRBV6-5|-|TRBJ1-2|-
CASCCSTQLDGYTF
TGTGCCAGCTGTTGCTCGACGCAGCTAGATGGCTACACCTTC
>TRBV5-4|TRBD1|TRBJ2-3|-
CASGLGGVDQPQYF
TGTGCCAGCGGCCTAGGGGGCGTCGATCAGCCCCAGTATTTT